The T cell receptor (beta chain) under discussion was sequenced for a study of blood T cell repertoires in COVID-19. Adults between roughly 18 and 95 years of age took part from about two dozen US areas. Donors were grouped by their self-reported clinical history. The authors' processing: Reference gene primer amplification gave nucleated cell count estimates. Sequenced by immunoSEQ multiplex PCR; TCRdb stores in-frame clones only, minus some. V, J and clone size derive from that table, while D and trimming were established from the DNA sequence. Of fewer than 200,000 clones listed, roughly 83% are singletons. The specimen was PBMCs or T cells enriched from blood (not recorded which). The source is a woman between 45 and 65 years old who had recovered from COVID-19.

The CDR3 nucleotides are TGTGCCAGCTCACCTCCGCGGTCAAGCTCTGGAAACACCATATATTTT. Amino acids: CASSPPRSSSGNTIYF. This chain connects TRBV18 to TRBJ1-3; D remains ambiguous. The CDR3 sequence is 16 residues long. V dropped 3 bases and J dropped 0 bases, with 12 bases sitting between them. Germline loops: CDR1 KGHSH, CDR2 LQKENI.